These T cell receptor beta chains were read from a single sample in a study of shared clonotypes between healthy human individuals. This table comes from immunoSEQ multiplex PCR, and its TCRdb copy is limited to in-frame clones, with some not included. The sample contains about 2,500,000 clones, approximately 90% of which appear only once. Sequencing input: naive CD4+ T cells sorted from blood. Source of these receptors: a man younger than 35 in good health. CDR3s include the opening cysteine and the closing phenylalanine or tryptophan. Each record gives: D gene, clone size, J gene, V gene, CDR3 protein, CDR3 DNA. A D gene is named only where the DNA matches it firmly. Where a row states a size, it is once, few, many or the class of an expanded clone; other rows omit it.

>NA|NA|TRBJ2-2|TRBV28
CASSLASANTGELFF
TGTGCCAGCAGTTTGGCGTCCGCGAACACCGGGGAGCTGTTTTTT
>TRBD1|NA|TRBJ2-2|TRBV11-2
CASSLGQGRTGELFF
TGTGCCAGCAGCCTCGGACAGGGAAGGACCGGGGAGCTGTTTTTT
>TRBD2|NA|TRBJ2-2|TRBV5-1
CASSSNSGGAAGELFF
TGCGCCAGCAGCTCCAATAGCGGGGGGGCCGCCGGGGAGCTGTTTTTT
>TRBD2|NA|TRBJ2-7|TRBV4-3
CASSQLAGGRYEQYF
TGCGCCAGCAGCCAACTAGCGGGAGGGCGGTACGAGCAGTACTTC
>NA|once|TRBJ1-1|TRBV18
CASSPTASGVRFMNTEAFF
TGTGCCAGCTCACCAACCGCTTCAGGGGTGAGGTTTATGAACACTGAAGCTTTCTTT
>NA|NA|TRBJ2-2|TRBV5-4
CASSLGGETGELFF
TGTGCCAGCAGCTTGGGTGGGGAGACCGGGGAGCTGTTTTTT
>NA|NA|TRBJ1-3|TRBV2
CASSEAGASGNTIYF
TGTGCCAGCAGTGAAGCAGGGGCATCTGGAAACACCATATATTTT
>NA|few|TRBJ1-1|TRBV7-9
CASSLGVGSTEAFF
TGTGCCAGCAGCCTGGGGGTTGGAAGCACTGAAGCTTTCTTT
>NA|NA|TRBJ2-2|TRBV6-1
CASSEDWGLPNTGELFF
TGTGCCAGCAGTGAAGATTGGGGACTTCCAAACACCGGGGAGCTGTTTTTT
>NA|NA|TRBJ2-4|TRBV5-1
CASSSHRESGIQYF
TGCGCCAGCAGCTCCCACCGGGAGTCAGGAATTCAGTACTTC
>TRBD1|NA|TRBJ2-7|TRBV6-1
CASSGGQINEQYF
TGTGCCAGCAGTGGGGGACAGATCAACGAGCAGTACTTC
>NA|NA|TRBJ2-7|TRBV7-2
CASSRRLTYEQYF
TGTGCCAGCAGCCGCCGACTGACTTACGAGCAGTACTTC
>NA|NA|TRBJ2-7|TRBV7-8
CASSLDIWGTYEQYF
TGTGCCAGCAGCTTAGACATTTGGGGCACCTACGAGCAGTACTTC
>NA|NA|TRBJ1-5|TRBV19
CASSISGNDQPQHF
TGTGCCAGTAGTATTTCGGGGAATGATCAGCCCCAGCATTTT
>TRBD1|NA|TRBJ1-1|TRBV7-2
CASSFSGQGNTEAFF
TGTGCCAGCAGTTTCTCGGGACAGGGGAACACTGAAGCTTTCTTT
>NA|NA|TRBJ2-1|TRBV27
CASFFVRLGGYNEQFF
TGTGCCAGCTTTTTCGTAAGACTGGGAGGATACAATGAGCAGTTCTTC
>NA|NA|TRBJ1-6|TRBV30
CAWSRAGTSNSPLHF
TGTGCCTGGAGTCGGGCGGGTACTAGTAATTCACCCCTCCACTTT